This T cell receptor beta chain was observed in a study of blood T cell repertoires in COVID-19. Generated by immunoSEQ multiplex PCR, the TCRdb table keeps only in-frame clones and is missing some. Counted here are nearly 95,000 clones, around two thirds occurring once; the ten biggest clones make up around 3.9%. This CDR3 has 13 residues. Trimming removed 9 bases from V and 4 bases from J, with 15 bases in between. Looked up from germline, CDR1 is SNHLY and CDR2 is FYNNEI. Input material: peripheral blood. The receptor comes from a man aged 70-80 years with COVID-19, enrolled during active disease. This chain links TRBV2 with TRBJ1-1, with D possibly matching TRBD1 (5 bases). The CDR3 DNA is TGTGCCAGTCGCTTGGGACTGCTCACTGAAGCTTTCTTT. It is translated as CASRLGLLTEAFF. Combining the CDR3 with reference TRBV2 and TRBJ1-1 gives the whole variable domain EPEVTQTPSHQVTQMGQEVILRCVPISNHLYFYWYRQILGQKVEFLVSFYNNEISEKSEIFDDQFSVERPDGSNFTLKIRSTKLEDSAMYFCASRLGLLTEAFFGQGTRLTVV.